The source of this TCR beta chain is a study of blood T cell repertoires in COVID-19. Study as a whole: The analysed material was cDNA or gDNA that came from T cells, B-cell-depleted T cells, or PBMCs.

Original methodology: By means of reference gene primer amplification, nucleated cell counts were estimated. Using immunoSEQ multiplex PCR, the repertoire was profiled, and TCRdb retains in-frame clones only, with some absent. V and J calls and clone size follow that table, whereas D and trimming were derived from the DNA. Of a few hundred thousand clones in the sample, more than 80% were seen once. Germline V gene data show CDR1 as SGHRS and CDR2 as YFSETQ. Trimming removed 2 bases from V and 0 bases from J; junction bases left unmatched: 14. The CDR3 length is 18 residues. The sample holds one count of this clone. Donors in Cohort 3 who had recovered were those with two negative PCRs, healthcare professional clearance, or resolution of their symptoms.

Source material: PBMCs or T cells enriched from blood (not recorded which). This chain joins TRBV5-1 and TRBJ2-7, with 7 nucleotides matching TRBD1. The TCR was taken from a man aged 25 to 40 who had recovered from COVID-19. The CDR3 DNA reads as TGCGCCAGCAGCTTTGCCCTAACCGACAGGGCGAGCTCCTACGAGCAGTACTTC. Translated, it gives CASSFALTDRASSYEQYF.